This TCR beta chain is from a study of cytomegalovirus exposure and HLA in healthy donors. The CDR3 spans 16 residues. CDR1 is SGHDT, CDR2 YYEEEE, per germline. V shed 0 bases, J shed 9 bases, and the junction held 10 bases outside the gene matches. In the PCR, 60 Vbeta and 13 Jbeta primers were used. The table came from immunoSEQ multiplex PCR; TCRdb's copy has only in-frame clones and leaves some out. The top ten hold 13% of the sample, which has about 82,000 clones, roughly 80% seen once. The chain employs TRBV5-6 and TRBJ2-1, with 9 bases matching TRBD1. Sequenced: PBMCs. This clonotype originated in a human donor in good health. As DNA, the CDR3 is TGTGCCAGCAGCTTGGCCCCGGGACAGGGTAGGTGTGAGCAGTTCTTC. The encoded protein is CASSLAPGQGRCEQFF.